The TCR beta chain described here comes from a study of T cells in Graves' hyperthyroidism and ophthalmopathy. RNA transcripts gave rise to amplified TCR beta CDR3 regions. The study used the HTBI primer set for a first-round RT-PCR of the TCR CDR3. TCRdb analysed the multiplex PCR reads with MiXCR anew, one entry per CDR3 protein. Of roughly 400,000 distinct CDR3 sequences in the sample, about an eighth were seen once. This CDR3 contains 13 residues. V was pared by 7 bases and J by 2 bases, with 12 bases between. Comment on this clonotype: The antigen is not known.

Findings of the study overall: The model forecast ophthalmopathy, anticipating it by a median around 6.5 months before onset. Most expanded thyroid clonotypes above 0.001 also appeared in blood.

Source material for PBMCs was around 10 ml fresh peripheral blood. The TCR was taken from a man aged 50 to 59 with Graves' ophthalmopathy. The chain recombines TRBV12-3 or TRBV12-4 with TRBJ2-7; unclear D gene. Sequencing was carried out using blood. The CDR3 region has the DNA TGTGCCAGCAAGCCGGACGGAGCCTACGAGCAGTACTTC. It codes for CASKPDGAYEQYF.